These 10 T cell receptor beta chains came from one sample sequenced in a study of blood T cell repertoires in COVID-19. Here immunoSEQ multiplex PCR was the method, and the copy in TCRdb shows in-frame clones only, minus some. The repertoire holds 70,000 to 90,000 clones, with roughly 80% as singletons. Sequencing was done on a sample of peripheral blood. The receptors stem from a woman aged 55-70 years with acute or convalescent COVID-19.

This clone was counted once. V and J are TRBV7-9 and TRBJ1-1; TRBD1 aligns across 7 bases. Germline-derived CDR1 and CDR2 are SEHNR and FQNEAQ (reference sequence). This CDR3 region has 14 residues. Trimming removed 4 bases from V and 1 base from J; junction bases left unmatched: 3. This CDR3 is CASSSGTANTEAFF. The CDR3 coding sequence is TGTGCCAGCAGCTCCGGGACAGCGAACACTGAAGCTTTCTTT.

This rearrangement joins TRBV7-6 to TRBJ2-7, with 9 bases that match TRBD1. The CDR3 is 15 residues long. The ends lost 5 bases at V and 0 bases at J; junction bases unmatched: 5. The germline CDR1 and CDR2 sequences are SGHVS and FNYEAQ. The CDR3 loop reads CASSAGQGLSYEQYF. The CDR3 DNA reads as TGTGCCAGCAGCGCGGGACAGGGTCTCTCCTACGAGCAGTACTTC.

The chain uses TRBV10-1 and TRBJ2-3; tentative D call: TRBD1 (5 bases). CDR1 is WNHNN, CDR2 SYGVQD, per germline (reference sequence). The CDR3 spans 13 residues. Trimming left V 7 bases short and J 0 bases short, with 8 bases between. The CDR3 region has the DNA TGCGCCAGCATGGCAGGGAGCACAGATACGCAGTATTTT. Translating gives CASMAGSTDTQYF.

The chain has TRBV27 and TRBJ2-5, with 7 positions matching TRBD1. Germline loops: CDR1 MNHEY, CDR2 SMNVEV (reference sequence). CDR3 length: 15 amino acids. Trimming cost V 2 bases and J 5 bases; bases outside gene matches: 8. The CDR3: CASSLGIGTAETQYF. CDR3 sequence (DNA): TGTGCCAGCAGTTTAGGTATTGGGACAGCGGAGACCCAGTACTTC.

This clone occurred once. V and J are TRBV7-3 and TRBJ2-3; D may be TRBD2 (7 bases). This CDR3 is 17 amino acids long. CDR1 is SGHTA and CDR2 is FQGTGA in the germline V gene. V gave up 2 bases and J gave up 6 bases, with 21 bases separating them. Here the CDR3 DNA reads TGTGCCAGCAGCTTATTAGGGGGTACTAGCGACCTGGATACGCAGTATTTT. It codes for CASSLLGGTSDLDTQYF.

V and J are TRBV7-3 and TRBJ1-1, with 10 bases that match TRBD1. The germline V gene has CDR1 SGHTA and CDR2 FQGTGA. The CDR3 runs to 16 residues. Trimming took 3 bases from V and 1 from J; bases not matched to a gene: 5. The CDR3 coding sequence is TGTGCCAGCAGCTTTACGCGACAGGGGGCGAACACTGAAGCTTTCTTT. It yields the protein CASSFTRQGANTEAFF.

The CDR3 protein is CACDRGKNQPQHF. For the CDR3, the DNA is TGTGCCTGCGACAGGGGCAAGAATCAGCCCCAGCATTTT. The chain carries TRBV30 and TRBJ1-5, with TRBD1 matching 8 bases. From germline, CDR1 is GTSNPN and CDR2 SVGIG (reference sequence). CDR3 length: 13 residues. Trimming at V came to 6 bases and at J to 4 bases, leaving 5 bases not matched to a gene.

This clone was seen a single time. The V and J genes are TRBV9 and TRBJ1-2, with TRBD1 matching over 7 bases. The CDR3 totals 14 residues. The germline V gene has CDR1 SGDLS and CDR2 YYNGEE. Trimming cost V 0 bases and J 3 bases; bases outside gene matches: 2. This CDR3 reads CASSVADRDYGYTF. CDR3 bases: TGTGCCAGCAGCGTAGCTGACAGGGACTATGGCTACACCTTC.

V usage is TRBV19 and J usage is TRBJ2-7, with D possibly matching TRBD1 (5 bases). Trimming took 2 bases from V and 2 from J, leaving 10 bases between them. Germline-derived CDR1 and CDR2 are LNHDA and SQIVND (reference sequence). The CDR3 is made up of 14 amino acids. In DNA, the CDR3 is TGTGCCAGTAGTATATCTGCAGGGCCCTACGAGCAGTACTTC. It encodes CASSISAGPYEQYF.

The CDR3 DNA reads TGTGCCAGCGCGATAGGAGAATTAGAAACAGATACGCAGTATTTT. Translated: CASAIGELETDTQYF. The genes are TRBV9 and TRBJ2-3; unclear D gene. CDR3 size: 15 residues. V was cut by 7 bases and J by 3 bases, with 18 bases left in between. Germline V gene lookup returns CDR1 SGDLS and CDR2 YYNGEE.